These T cell receptor beta chains were read from a single sample in a study of T cell responses to AZD1222 COVID-19 vaccine. Here immunoSEQ multiplex PCR was the method, and the copy in TCRdb shows in-frame clones only, minus some. The data contain some 71,000 clones, less than 90% of them singletons. Sample: peripheral blood, taken on day 0 of AZD1222 vaccination. All receptors derive from an adult in good health. Each CDR3 is given with its conserved first and last residue. The D gene is left open where the match is weak. Some rows have no size entry. The others give once, few or many, or a class for an expanded clone.

>TRBJ1-1|TRBV19|once|.
TGTGCCAGTAGTATTTCGATGAACACTGAAGCTTTCTTT
CASSISMNTEAFF
>TRBJ1-2|TRBV5-8|once|.
TGTGCCAGCAGGCATAACTTGGGTTACCCTTATGGCTACACCTTC
CASRHNLGYPYGYTF
>TRBJ1-1|TRBV2|.|.
TGTGCCAGCAGTAGCCAGGGCAACACTGAAGCTTTCTTT
CASSSQGNTEAFF
>TRBJ1-5|TRBV5-1|.|TRBD1
TGCGCCAGCAGCTCGCAGGGGGCAGCCGATCAGCCCCAGCATTTT
CASSSQGAADQPQHF
>TRBJ1-3|TRBV19|.|.
TGTGCCAGTAGAAGACGGGGCTCTGGAAACACCATATATTTT
CASRRRGSGNTIYF
>TRBJ2-7|TRBV27|.|.
TGTGCCAGCAGTTCCGCGACCCGTGGACGGAGCTACGAGCAGTACTTC
CASSSATRGRSYEQYF
>TRBJ2-6|TRBV7-9|.|.
TGTGCCAGCAGCTTATGGGTCTCTGGGGCCAACGTCCTGACTTTC
CASSLWVSGANVLTF
>TRBJ2-2|TRBV7-3|.|.
TGTGCCAGCAGCCCGGGCGTCAGAGCCGGGGAGCTGTTTTTT
CASSPGVRAGELFF
>TRBJ2-7|TRBV5-1|.|.
TGCGCCAGCAGGGATGAAAATTACGAGCAGTACTTC
CASRDENYEQYF
>TRBJ1-3|TRBV7-6|.|.
TGTGCCAGCAGCTCATTCACAGGGTCTGGAAACACCATATATTTT
CASSSFTGSGNTIYF
>TRBJ1-1|TRBV6-5|.|.
TGTGCCAGCAGGAACCGGGATAACACTGAAGCTTTCTTT
CASRNRDNTEAFF
>TRBJ2-1|TRBV3-1/TRBV3-2|.|TRBD2
TGTGCCAGCAGCCAAGTAGCGGGGGCGCACAATGAGCAGTTCTTC
CASSQVAGAHNEQFF
>TRBJ2-1|TRBV6-4|.|.
TGTGCCAGCAGTGTGGGGGCGGAGGGAATTGAGCAGTTCTTC
CASSVGAEGIEQFF
>TRBJ2-7|TRBV6-5|.|.
TGTGCCAGCAGTTACGGCCGGACCTACGAGCAGTACTTC
CASSYGRTYEQYF
>TRBJ1-5|TRBV2|.|.
TGTGCCAGCAGTGATGTACAAGTTGATCAGCCCCAGCATTTT
CASSDVQVDQPQHF
>TRBJ1-2|TRBV12-3/TRBV12-4|.|.
TGTGCCAGCAGTTTCGACAGCTATGGCTACACCTTC
CASSFDSYGYTF
>TRBJ1-2|TRBV18|few|TRBD1
TGTGCCAGCTCACCCCCGGACAGGGGGAACTATGGCTACACCTTC
CASSPPDRGNYGYTF
>TRBJ1-5|TRBV27|.|.
TGTGCCAGCAGTTTAAGGGGGTTGAATCAGCCCCAGCATTTT
CASSLRGLNQPQHF
>TRBJ1-2|TRBV18|.|TRBD1
TGTGCCAGCTCACCGCCTAGCAGGGGGCCCTATGGCTACACCTTC
CASSPPSRGPYGYTF
>TRBJ1-1|TRBV4-1|.|.
TGCGCCAGCAGCCAAGGTGTTTACGGCGCGGCAAACACTGAAGCTTTCTTT
CASSQGVYGAANTEAFF
>TRBJ1-2|TRBV6-2/TRBV6-3|.|.
TGTGCCAGCAGCCTCGGGGCAGGGCTAGATGGCTACACCTTC
CASSLGAGLDGYTF
>TRBJ1-2|TRBV28|.|.
TGTGCCAGCAGTCTCGGTAACTATGGCTACACCTTC
CASSLGNYGYTF
>TRBJ2-5|TRBV28|.|TRBD1
TGTGCCAGCAGTCTCCCCCCTCGGGACAGAGAGACCCAGTACTTC
CASSLPPRDRETQYF
>TRBJ2-5|TRBV7-8|once|TRBD2
TGTGCCAGCAGTTCCACTAGGCTAGCGGTTCAAGAGACCCAGTACTTC
CASSSTRLAVQETQYF
>TRBJ2-3|TRBV4-1|.|.
TGCGCCAGCAGCCAAGTTGTTCCAGCAGATACGCAGTATTTT
CASSQVVPADTQYF
>TRBJ2-5|TRBV5-1|.|.
TGCGCCAGCAGCTTGGTCGGGCTAGACCAAGAGACCCAGTACTTC
CASSLVGLDQETQYF
>TRBJ1-5|TRBV3-1/TRBV3-2|.|TRBD1
TGTGCCAGCAGCTTCGGGACAGGCTATAGCAATCAGCCCCAGCATTTT
CASSFGTGYSNQPQHF